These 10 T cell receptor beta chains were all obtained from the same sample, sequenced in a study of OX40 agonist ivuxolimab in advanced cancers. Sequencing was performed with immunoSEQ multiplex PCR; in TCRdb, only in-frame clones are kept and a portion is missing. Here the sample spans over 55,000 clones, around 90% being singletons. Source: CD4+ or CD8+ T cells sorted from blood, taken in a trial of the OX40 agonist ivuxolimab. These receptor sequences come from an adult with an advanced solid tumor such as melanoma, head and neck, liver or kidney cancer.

The CDR3 coding sequence is TGTGCCCCGCGAGGGGGCGCGCGGGGGGCCAACGTCCTGACTTTC. Its translation: CAPRGGARGANVLTF. This chain connects TRBV15 to TRBJ2-6; TRBD1 agrees at 7 bases. CDR1 and CDR2 from the germline V gene are LNHNV and YYDKDF (reference sequence). The CDR3 length is 15 residues. Losses at the gene ends were 11 bases for V and 4 bases for J; bases not matched to a gene: 11.

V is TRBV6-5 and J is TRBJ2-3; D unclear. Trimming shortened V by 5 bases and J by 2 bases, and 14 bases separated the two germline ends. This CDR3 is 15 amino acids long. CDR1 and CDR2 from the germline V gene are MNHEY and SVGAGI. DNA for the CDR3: TGTGCCAGCAGTCCCCGATGGTGGAACACAGATACGCAGTATTTT. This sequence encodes CASSPRWWNTDTQYF.

CDR3 coding DNA: TGTGCCAGCAGTGTTGGGACCCACAAGGTTTACGAGCAGTACGTC. It codes for CASSVGTHKVYEQYV. The chain joins TRBV6-4 to TRBJ2-7; TRBD1 or TRBD2 may be the D gene (5 bases each). Germline lookup yields CDR1 MRHNA and CDR2 SNTAGT. The CDR3 is 15 amino acids. V was shortened by 4 bases and J by 4 bases, with 17 bases between the two germline ends.

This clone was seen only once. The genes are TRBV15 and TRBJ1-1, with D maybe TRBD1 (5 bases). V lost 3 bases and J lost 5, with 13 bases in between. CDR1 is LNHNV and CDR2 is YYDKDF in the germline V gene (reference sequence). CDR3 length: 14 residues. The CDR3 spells CATSSSHRGTEAFF. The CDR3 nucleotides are TGTGCCACCAGCAGTTCGCACCGGGGGACTGAAGCTTTCTTT.

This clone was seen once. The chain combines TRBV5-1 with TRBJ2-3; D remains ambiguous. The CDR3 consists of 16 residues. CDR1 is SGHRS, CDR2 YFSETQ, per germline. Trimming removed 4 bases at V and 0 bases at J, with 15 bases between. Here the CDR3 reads CASSLRAAISTDTQYF. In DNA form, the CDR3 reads TGCGCCAGCAGCCTCCGCGCAGCGATCAGCACAGATACGCAGTATTTT. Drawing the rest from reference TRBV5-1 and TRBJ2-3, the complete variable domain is KAGVTQTPRYLIKTRGQQVTLSCSPISGHRSVSWYQQTPGQGLQFLFEYFSETQRNKGNFPGRFSGRQFSNSRSEMNVSTLELGDSALYLCASSLRAAISTDTQYFGPGTRLTVL.

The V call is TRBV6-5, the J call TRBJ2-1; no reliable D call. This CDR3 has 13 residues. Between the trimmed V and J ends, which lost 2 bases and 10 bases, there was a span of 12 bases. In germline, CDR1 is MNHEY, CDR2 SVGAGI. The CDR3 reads CASSYSSSSEQFF. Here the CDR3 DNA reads TGTGCCAGCAGTTACAGCTCGAGTAGCGAGCAGTTCTTC.

CDR3 sequence (DNA): TGTGCCAGCAGCACAAGAGCTATAGAGTATGGCTACACCTTC. Protein: CASSTRAIEYGYTF. The chain recombines TRBV5-5 with TRBJ1-2, with D unresolved. The V end lost 4 bases, the J end lost 5 bases, and 15 bases lay between the germline ends. The CDR3 consists of 14 residues. CDR1 SGHKS and CDR2 YYEKEE come from the germline V gene (reference sequence).

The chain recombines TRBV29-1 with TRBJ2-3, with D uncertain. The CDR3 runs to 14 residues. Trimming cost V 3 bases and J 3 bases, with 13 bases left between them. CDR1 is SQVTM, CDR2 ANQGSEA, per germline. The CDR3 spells CSVEGWPLTDTQYF. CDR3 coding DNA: TGCAGCGTTGAGGGTTGGCCGTTAACAGATACGCAGTATTTT.

Here the CDR3 reads CASSFGLTPSSYNEQFF. In DNA, the CDR3 is TGTGCCAGCAGCTTTGGTTTGACTCCGAGCTCCTACAATGAGCAGTTCTTC. The chain has TRBV28 and TRBJ2-1; D call uncertain. The CDR3 runs to 17 residues. Trimming left V 6 bases short and J 0 bases short, with 18 bases between. Germline CDR1 and CDR2: MDHEN and SYDVKM.

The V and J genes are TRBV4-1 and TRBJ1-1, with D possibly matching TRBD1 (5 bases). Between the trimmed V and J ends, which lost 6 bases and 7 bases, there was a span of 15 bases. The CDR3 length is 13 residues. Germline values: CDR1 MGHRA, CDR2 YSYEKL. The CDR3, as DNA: TGCGCCAGCAGAATAGTTGGGGCCTATGAAGCTTTCTTT. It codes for CASRIVGAYEAFF.